The rows below give T cell receptor beta chains drawn from one sample of a study of cytomegalovirus exposure and HLA in healthy donors. The data were produced by immunoSEQ multiplex PCR, yet TCRdb's version contains in-frame clones alone and is incomplete. The repertoire includes about 150,000 clones, 70% to 90% of them detected once, and over 2% sits in the top ten. The sample taken for sequencing was PBMCs. Source of these receptors: a man under 40 in good health and CMV-seropositive. Both conserved end residues are part of each CDR3. A D gene is named only where the DNA matches it firmly. Clone size appears in some rows only: once, few, many, or a class for an expanded clone.

TRBJ2-3 | TRBV2 | . | TRBD2 | CASRLATDTQYF | TGTGCCAGCAGACTAGCGACAGATACGCAGTATTTT
TRBJ1-1 | TRBV9 | . | TRBD1 | CASSASGQLNTEAFF | TGTGCCAGCAGCGCCTCGGGACAGCTGAACACTGAAGCTTTCTTT
TRBJ1-5 | TRBV4-3 | . | TRBD1 | CASSQEPPGQGNQPQHF | TGCGCCAGCAGCCAGGAACCCCCGGGACAGGGTAACCAGCCCCAGCATTTT
TRBJ1-1 | TRBV5-1 | . | . | CASSLGRGTEAFF | TGCGCCAGCAGCTTGGGTAGGGGCACTGAAGCTTTCTTT
TRBJ2-5 | TRBV9 | . | TRBD2 | CASSVMGLAGVETQYF | TGTGCCAGCAGCGTAATGGGACTAGCGGGAGTTGAGACCCAGTACTTC
TRBJ2-3 | TRBV7-3 | . | TRBD2 | CASSRLAGGQDTQYF | TGTGCCAGCAGCCGACTAGCGGGAGGCCAGGACACGCAGTATTTT
TRBJ2-2 | TRBV5-1 | . | . | CASSFSPQGDFTGELFF | TGCGCCAGCAGCTTCTCCCCCCAAGGGGACTTCACCGGGGAGCTGTTTTTT
TRBJ2-1 | TRBV7-9 | . | . | CASSLQRLVYNEQFF | TGTGCCAGCAGCTTACAGCGGCTAGTTTACAATGAGCAGTTCTTC
TRBJ2-5 | TRBV7-7 | . | TRBD1 | CASSLGTASEVAYF | TGTGCTAGCAGCTTGGGGACAGCCAGCGAGGTAGCCTACTTC
TRBJ1-5 | TRBV29-1 | . | . | CSVVGGANQPQHF | TGCAGCGTTGTGGGAGGAGCCAATCAGCCCCAGCATTTT
TRBJ2-1 | TRBV9 | . | . | CASSISGSYNEQFF | TGTGCCAGCAGTATCAGCGGCTCCTACAATGAGCAGTTCTTC
TRBJ1-2 | TRBV4-1 | . | TRBD1 | CASSQEQDRLGGYTF | TGCGCCAGCAGCCAGGAGCAGGACAGGCTCGGTGGCTACACCTTC
TRBJ2-1 | TRBV4-3 | . | . | CASSQDVTKEQFF | TGCGCCAGCAGCCAAGATGTGACTAAGGAGCAGTTCTTC
TRBJ1-2 | TRBV23-1 | once | . | CANPDRRPNYGYTF | TGCGCCAACCCAGACAGGAGACCTAACTATGGCTACACCTTC
TRBJ1-3 | TRBV29-1 | . | . | CSVDLTGTGNTIYF | TGCAGCGTGGACCTCACAGGGACCGGAAACACCATATATTTT
TRBJ1-1 | TRBV7-3 | . | . | CASSSNPRVWGTEAFF | TGTGCCAGCAGCTCCAACCCCAGGGTATGGGGCACTGAAGCTTTCTTT
TRBJ1-1 | TRBV14 | . | . | CASTHGGSATFF | TGTGCCAGCACCCACGGAGGGTCGGCAACTTTCTTT
TRBJ1-1 | TRBV15 | few | . | CATTPRTATNTEAFF | TGTGCCACCACCCCCAGGACAGCGACGAACACTGAAGCTTTCTTT
TRBJ1-2 | TRBV7-8 | . | TRBD1 | CASSLGTGYLGYTF | TGTGCCAGCAGCTTAGGGACAGGGTATTTGGGCTACACCTTC
TRBJ2-1 | TRBV18 | once | TRBD2 | CASSPTSGRAGDEQFF | TGTGCCAGCTCACCTACTAGCGGGAGGGCCGGGGATGAGCAGTTCTTC
TRBJ2-5 | TRBV21-1 | once | . | CASSIAGDLETQYF | TGTGCCAGCAGCATAGCGGGAGATCTGGAGACCCAGTACTTC
TRBJ2-2 | TRBV6-6 | . | . | CASSYSQRSTGELFF | TGTGCCAGCAGTTACTCACAGAGATCCACCGGGGAGCTGTTTTTT